The rows below give T cell receptor beta chains drawn from one sample of a study of shared clonotypes between healthy human individuals. The repertoire was sequenced with immunoSEQ multiplex PCR; TCRdb's copy has only in-frame clones and lacks some. The data show 2 million to 2.5 million clones, over 90% seen once. Sequenced material: naive CD4+ T cells from PBMCs. The source of these receptors is a man between 18 and 35 years old in good health. Some clones in this sample may be carry-over from other donors' samples. Both conserved end residues are part of each CDR3. A D gene is named only where the DNA matches it firmly. Clone size is shown for a subset of rows, as once, few, many or a class of expanded clone.

CDR3 length,V gene,J gene,clone size,D gene,CDR3 DNA,CDR3 protein
14,TRBV11-2,TRBJ2-2,.,.,TGTGCCAGCAGCTTTCAGGGGCGGGCCGGGGAGCTGTTTTTT,CASSFQGRAGELFF
16,TRBV27,TRBJ2-1,.,TRBD2,TGTGCCAGCAGTTTACAACTAGCGGGATTCAACAATGAGCAGTTCTTC,CASSLQLAGFNNEQFF
15,TRBV7-2,TRBJ2-1,.,TRBD2,TGTGCCAGCAGCTTGTTTAGCGGGAGCTACAATGAGCAGTTCTTC,CASSLFSGSYNEQFF
14,TRBV5-1,TRBJ2-3,.,.,TGCGCCAGCAGCTTGGGTTCCCGAACAGATACGCAGTATTTT,CASSLGSRTDTQYF
21,TRBV5-1,TRBJ2-2,.,TRBD2,TGCGCCAGCAGCTTGAGGTACAGGGCTAGCGGGGTAACTTGGAACACCGGGGAGCTGTTTTTT,CASSLRYRASGVTWNTGELFF
16,TRBV18,TRBJ1-3,.,.,TGTGCCAGCTCACCACAGGGAATGAGCTCTGGAAACACCATATATTTT,CASSPQGMSSGNTIYF
16,TRBV28,TRBJ1-3,.,.,TGTGCCAGCAGTGGGGACGCCTCGGATACTGGAAACACCATATATTTT,CASSGDASDTGNTIYF
15,TRBV2,TRBJ1-1,.,.,TGTGCCAGCAGGCCCAGACAGGTCATGAACACTGAAGCTTTCTTT,CASRPRQVMNTEAFF
16,TRBV18,TRBJ1-2,few,TRBD1,TGTGCCAGCTCACCACCTGGACAGGGCGCGTCGAGTGGCTACACCTTC,CASSPPGQGASSGYTF
15,TRBV30,TRBJ1-3,once,.,TGTGCCTGGAGTGCCTCGGACAGCTCTGGAAACACCATATATTTT,CAWSASDSSGNTIYF
15,TRBV28,TRBJ2-3,.,TRBD2,TGTGCCAGCAGTTTACAGCGGGGTAGCACAGATACGCAGTATTTT,CASSLQRGSTDTQYF
13,TRBV5-8,TRBJ2-5,.,TRBD1,TGTGCCAGCAGCTTCACAGGGGCGGGCGTCCAGTACTTC,CASSFTGAGVQYF
13,TRBV15,TRBJ1-4,.,.,TGTGCCACCAGCAGAGCAAATAATGAAAAACTGTTTTTT,CATSRANNEKLFF
14,TRBV7-2,TRBJ1-3,.,.,TGTGCCAGCACAAGCAGGGGCAATGGAAACACCATATATTTT,CASTSRGNGNTIYF
15,TRBV28,TRBJ2-7,.,.,TGTGCCAGCAGTACCCTTTCCCCCGGGACCTACGAGCAGTACTTC,CASSTLSPGTYEQYF
14,TRBV29-1,TRBJ2-3,once,TRBD2,TGCAGCGTTGACGGTAGCGGGAAGGCAGATACGCAGTATTTT,CSVDGSGKADTQYF
14,TRBV19,TRBJ1-1,.,.,TGTGCCAGTAGTATTCAAGCCCTCAACACTGAAGCTTTCTTT,CASSIQALNTEAFF
14,TRBV7-2,TRBJ2-1,.,.,TGTGCCAGCAGTAACAGGAGACCTTACAATGAGCAGTTCTTC,CASSNRRPYNEQFF
15,TRBV5-1,TRBJ2-1,.,TRBD2,TGCGCCAGCAGCTCACTAGCGGGGACCCACAATGAGCAGTTCTTC,CASSSLAGTHNEQFF
15,TRBV9,TRBJ2-3,.,TRBD1,TGTGCCAGCAGCCCAGGACAGGGTCGGACAGATACGCAGTATTTT,CASSPGQGRTDTQYF
16,TRBV7-9,TRBJ1-1,.,TRBD1,TGTGCCAGCAGCTCCACGAACAGGGGACTGAACACTGAAGCTTTCTTT,CASSSTNRGLNTEAFF
15,TRBV6-1,TRBJ1-5,few,.,TGTGCCAGCAGTGAAGAAGGGATTAGCAATCAGCCCCAGCATTTT,CASSEEGISNQPQHF
13,TRBV2,TRBJ1-1,.,TRBD1,TGTGCCACCCTACAGGGGTACAACACTGAAGCTTTCTTT,CATLQGYNTEAFF
16,TRBV9,TRBJ2-5,.,TRBD2,TGTGCCAGCAGCGTAGCCAGACTAGCGGGAGCGGAGACCCAGTACTTC,CASSVARLAGAETQYF
17,TRBV5-1,TRBJ2-7,.,TRBD1,TGCGCCAGCAGCCTCGGAACATACGGGGACAGGGTCCACGAGCAGTACTTC,CASSLGTYGDRVHEQYF
15,TRBV6-1,TRBJ2-3,.,TRBD2,TGTGCCAGCAGTGAAGGAGCGGGAGTGGTAGATACGCAGTATTTT,CASSEGAGVVDTQYF
13,TRBV18,TRBJ1-1,.,TRBD1,TGTGCCAGCTCACGACAGGGGGCCGGGGAAGCTTTCTTT,CASSRQGAGEAFF
19,TRBV11-3,TRBJ2-3,once,TRBD2,TGTGCCAGCAGCTTAGTTGCCCCGTCGGGCGGGGGGCAGGCAGATACGCAGTATTTT,CASSLVAPSGGGQADTQYF
16,TRBV19,TRBJ1-3,.,.,TGTGCCAGTAGCGAACAGCTGTTTCTCTCAGGAAACACCATATATTTT,CASSEQLFLSGNTIYF
15,TRBV18,TRBJ2-1,.,.,TGTGCCAGCTCACCACCGAGCTACCTCGGGAATGAGCAGTTCTTC,CASSPPSYLGNEQFF
17,TRBV7-9,TRBJ1-3,.,TRBD1,TGTGCCAGCAGCTTAGTAAGGAGGGACAGGGTTGATCGCACCATATATTTT,CASSLVRRDRVDRTIYF
11,TRBV18,TRBJ2-7,.,.,TGTGCCAGCTCAACAGGCTACGAGCAGTACTTC,CASSTGYEQYF
16,TRBV18,TRBJ1-2,.,.,TGTGCCAGCTCACCACCGTCTCGGACAGAGAACTATGGCTACACCTTC,CASSPPSRTENYGYTF
12,TRBV6-6,TRBJ2-3,.,.,TGTGCCAGCAGTCGGGGGACAGATACGCAGTATTTT,CASSRGTDTQYF
12,TRBV29-1,TRBJ2-5,.,.,TGCAGCGTAAAGTCGGGGGCGGAGACCCAGTACTTC,CSVKSGAETQYF
14,TRBV10-3,TRBJ2-1,.,TRBD1,TGTGCCATCAAGCGGACAGGGGGTTACAATGAGCAGTTCTTC,CAIKRTGGYNEQFF
13,TRBV5-4,TRBJ2-1,.,.,TGTGCCACCTCACTTCGGGCCAACAATGAGCAGTTCTTC,CATSLRANNEQFF
14,TRBV5-4,TRBJ1-3,.,.,TGTGCCAGCAGCTTGGTACCAGTTGGAAACACCATATATTTT,CASSLVPVGNTIYF
14,TRBV5-1,TRBJ2-7,.,.,TGCGCCAGCAGTTCGCGCGGGTGGACCTACGAGCAGTACTTC,CASSSRGWTYEQYF
14,TRBV6-5,TRBJ1-2,.,.,TGTGCCAGCAGTCAGAGAACAGCGAACTATGGCTACACCTTC,CASSQRTANYGYTF